These T cell receptor beta chains were read from a single sample in a study of T-cell memory formation after mild COVID-19. TCRdb ran MiXCR on the 5' RACE reads and lists one entry per CDR3 protein. The data contain under 300,000 distinct CDR3 sequences, roughly 8.2% of them singletons. The sequenced material came from PBMCs or a T cell subset sorted from them (not recorded which). The receptors originated from a man younger than 35 who had mild COVID-19 (a few samples of this study predate the infection). Cell type and time point are not known. CDR3s include the opening cysteine and the closing phenylalanine or tryptophan. Not every row has a clone size; where given, it reads once, few, many or a size class.

size	length	V	J	CDR3
NA	12	TRBV7-2	TRBJ2-5	CASKGGWETQYF
few	12	TRBV7-2	TRBJ2-7	CASADWTYEQYF
NA	15	TRBV20-1	TRBJ2-1	CSAREGGQAYNEQFF
NA	12	TRBV7-9	TRBJ2-2	CASSFLVGELFF
NA	11	TRBV20-1	TRBJ2-5	CSARPWGTQYF
NA	15	TRBV4-1	TRBJ1-2	CASSQTGDPNYGYTF
few	14	TRBV29-1	TRBJ1-1	CSVGGEVTFTEAFF
many	17	TRBV9	TRBJ2-1	CASSPGAASGSYNEQFF
many	13	TRBV24-1	TRBJ2-1	CATSITAGGEQFF
many	13	TRBV7-9	TRBJ2-5	CASSLASRETQYF
few	12	TRBV5-1	TRBJ2-7	CASSGSLYEQYF
few	15	TRBV5-4	TRBJ2-3	CASSAGAASTDTQYF
NA	15	TRBV12-5	TRBJ2-3	CASHREPTSTDTQYF
NA	12	TRBV5-1	TRBJ2-7	CASGDSSYEQYF
few	14	TRBV5-6	TRBJ2-1	CASSRGQGNNEQFF
NA	13	TRBV30	TRBJ2-5	CAWAGDRRETQYF
few	14	TRBV6-6	TRBJ2-5	CASSLNGQQETQYF
few	15	TRBV4-3	TRBJ2-5	CASSQAQGVGETQYF
once	17	TRBV9	TRBJ2-7	CASSPGLAGSSSYEQYF
few	12	TRBV20-1	TRBJ1-2	CSASRGQDGYTF
NA	14	TRBV3-1	TRBJ2-5	CASSHAGGRETQYF
few	16	TRBV24-1	TRBJ2-3	CATSDLSGGAPDTQYF
many	13	TRBV24-1	TRBJ2-7	CATSDLGLGEQYF
NA	12	TRBV29-1	TRBJ2-1	CSSGTEYNEQFF
many	14	TRBV5-1	TRBJ2-7	CASSIYREGREQYF
NA	12	TRBV24-1	TRBJ1-1	CATSGRTGEALF
NA	13	TRBV7-2	TRBJ2-5	CATPGQTQETQYF
NA	15	TRBV7-2	TRBJ2-2	CASSRGGAWTGELFF
many	12	TRBV10-3	TRBJ1-1	CAISKVGTEAFF
few	19	TRBV11-3	TRBJ2-2	CASSKPGTGSPANTGELFF
NA	15	TRBV9	TRBJ1-5	CASSVAGGFNQPQHF
NA	14	TRBV12-3/TRBV12-4	TRBJ2-4	CASSKTGEGNIQYF
many	14	TRBV5-1	TRBJ2-3	CASSRTGGTDTQYF
NA	15	TRBV6-5	TRBJ1-3	CASSYRAGGGNTIYF
few	14	TRBV15	TRBJ2-7	CATSRTSSGYEQYF
few	14	TRBV10-3	TRBJ2-1	CAISGGSLFYEQFF
few	15	TRBV5-1	TRBJ2-1	CASSRGLAGGNEQFF
NA	15	TRBV6-5	TRBJ2-3	CASSSRGRATDTQYF
many	16	TRBV5-5	TRBJ2-2	CASSLAFGQGSGELFF
many	16	TRBV20-1	TRBJ2-1	CSARDIGGGIYNEQFF
NA	14	TRBV5-1	TRBJ2-5	CASRSTYAVETQYF
few	16	TRBV14	TRBJ1-6	CASSQVAGSYNSPLHF
NA	16	TRBV18	TRBJ2-1	CASSPQVGDSYNEQFF
many	18	TRBV7-2	TRBJ2-6	CASSVRILFYSGANVLTF
NA	16	TRBV6-1	TRBJ1-4	CASSNWFGQGDEKLFF
NA	14	TRBV27	TRBJ2-5	CASSRQGASETQYF
many	13	TRBV29-1	TRBJ1-1	CSAGQGVATEAFF
many	12	TRBV6-5	TRBJ2-5	CASSKGGETQYF
few	14	TRBV5-1	TRBJ1-2	CASSSTGTGAGYTF
once	15	TRBV19	TRBJ2-1	CASKAAERRRYEQFF
few	12	TRBV11-2	TRBJ2-4	CASSGSGLSSHF
few	17	TRBV4-2	TRBJ2-2	CASSRNTGTGGTGELFF
many	15	TRBV7-2	TRBJ2-3	CASSLQGGSTDTQYF
many	13	TRBV7-9	TRBJ2-1	CASSPGQHNEQFF
many	16	TRBV25-1	TRBJ2-3	CASSVPTSDSTDTQYF
many	14	TRBV6-5	TRBJ2-2	CASSFTGGTGELFF
many	13	TRBV10-3	TRBJ2-7	CAISDRGQDEQYF
NA	16	TRBV5-4	TRBJ2-3	CASSFGGAASTDTQYF
few	16	TRBV4-2	TRBJ2-2	CASSQARGADTGELFF